The clone carrying this T cell receptor (beta chain) is a singleton in its sample. Its antigen remains unknown. Method: immunoSEQ multiplex PCR; TCRdb's copy keeps in-frame clones and lacks some. The data show about 140,000 clones, with roughly nine tenths seen just once and roughly 7.1% held by the top ten. This record comes from a study of T cell responses to AZD1222 COVID-19 vaccine. The study, taken as a whole, reports: Seropositive AZD1222 recipients at baseline numbered only five or six. White British donors predominated, females outnumbered males, and clonal diversity was possibly underestimated.

The sample consisted of peripheral blood, taken 28 days after the second dose of the MenACWY control vaccine. The receptor was isolated from an adult who received the MenACWY meningococcal vaccine as a control.

The CDR3 coding sequence is TGCGCCAGCAGCCAAGACAGGGGGCCCTCCTACGAGCAGTACTTC. Amino acid sequence: CASSQDRGPSYEQYF. The chain couples TRBV4-3 to TRBJ2-7, with TRBD1 identical over 8 bases. V was clipped by 0 bases and J by 0 bases; unmatched bases: 1. The CDR3 loop spans 15 amino acids. The germline gives CDR1 LGHNA, CDR2 YSLEER.